A selection of T cell receptor beta chains follows, all from one sample in a study of blood T cell repertoires in COVID-19. Here immunoSEQ multiplex PCR was the method, and the copy in TCRdb shows in-frame clones only, minus some. Here the sample spans more than 25,000 clones, roughly 90% being singletons. The sequenced sample consisted of peripheral blood. The receptor set was obtained from a woman aged 40 to 50 with active or convalescent COVID-19. The CDR3 runs from the conserved cysteine through the conserved F or W. D genes are given only for firm matches. Clone sizes are given selectively: once, few, many, or a class where the clone is expanded.

j_call | clone_size | v_call | d_call | cdr3_nt | cdr3_aa
TRBJ2-5 | . | TRBV28 | . | TGTGCCACCTCGAGGTACCAAGAGACCCAGTACTTC | CATSRYQETQYF
TRBJ2-3 | . | TRBV11-3 | . | TGTGCCAGCAGCCGTTTTGTAGCAGATACGCAGTATTTT | CASSRFVADTQYF
TRBJ2-3 | . | TRBV15 | . | TGTGCCACCTCGGTCCCGACAGGCGGCACAGATACGCAGTATTTT | CATSVPTGGTDTQYF
TRBJ2-3 | . | TRBV5-4 | TRBD1 | TGTGCCAGCCGACCACCGACAGGGAGCACAGATACGCAGTATTTT | CASRPPTGSTDTQYF
TRBJ2-7 | . | TRBV19 | . | TGTGCCAGTAGTATCTCGGACAGCTCCGTCTACGAGCAGTACTTC | CASSISDSSVYEQYF
TRBJ2-4 | . | TRBV5-1 | . | TGCGCCAGCAGCATGACAGTAGCCAAAAACATTCAGTACTTC | CASSMTVAKNIQYF
TRBJ1-4 | . | TRBV5-5 | . | TGTGCCAGCAGCTTGGACCCAGGCACTAATGAAAAACTGTTTTTT | CASSLDPGTNEKLFF
TRBJ1-1 | . | TRBV27 | TRBD1 | TGTGCCAGCAGTTTACAGGGGGGCGCGGGCTCGTACACTGAAGCTTTCTTT | CASSLQGGAGSYTEAFF
TRBJ2-3 | . | TRBV10-3 | TRBD2 | TGTGCCATCAGACAAGCCGGGACTAGCGGTCGAGATACGCAGTATTTT | CAIRQAGTSGRDTQYF
TRBJ1-1 | . | TRBV9 | . | TGTGCCAGCAGCGTAGCGCCGGGAACTGAAGCTTTCTTT | CASSVAPGTEAFF
TRBJ2-7 | . | TRBV10-3 | TRBD2 | TGTGCCACAGAGGGGGCTAGCGGGGTCACCTACGAGCAGTACTTC | CATEGASGVTYEQYF
TRBJ2-3 | . | TRBV12-3/TRBV12-4 | . | TGTGCCAGCAGTTTCCGCGAGCGAGATACGCAGTATTTT | CASSFRERDTQYF
TRBJ2-7 | . | TRBV9 | TRBD1 | TGTGCCAGCAGCGTAGCAGCAGGGGGCTTTTACGAGCAGTACTTC | CASSVAAGGFYEQYF
TRBJ2-1 | . | TRBV27 | TRBD2 | TGTGCCAGCGGACCCGGGACTAGCGGTGACAATGAGCAGTTCTTC | CASGPGTSGDNEQFF
TRBJ1-3 | . | TRBV5-4 | . | TGTGCCAGCAGCTTGGCCTTACCAGGGGTCTCTGGAAACACCATATATTTT | CASSLALPGVSGNTIYF
TRBJ2-7 | . | TRBV29-1 | . | TGCAGCGTTGAAGATGCCCTGGGGAACGTGGGCGGGGAAAACTTC | CSVEDALGNVGGENF
TRBJ2-7 | once | TRBV19 | . | TGTGCCAGTAGTATTCTAAGCGCAGCCGAGGCCTACGAGCAGTACTTC | CASSILSAAEAYEQYF